In its sample, the clone carrying this TCR beta chain was seen many times. This specimen comes from a study of prognosis after radiotherapy for stage I lung cancer. Study-level information: Radiotherapy took the form of SBRT (3 to 5 fractions) with a biologically effective dose of at least 100 Gy.

Two rounds of multiplex PCR amplified TCR beta CDR3 from genomic DNA. Round one of PCR was performed, and it used primers specific to each TRBV and TRBJ gene. One entry per CDR3 protein, called by TCRdb with MiXCR from the multiplex PCR reads. The sample lists tens of thousands of distinct CDR3 sequences, around a quarter occurring once. This CDR3 is built from 15 residues. Germline CDR1 SGHRS, CDR2 YFSETQ. V lost 4 bases, J lost 2 bases, and 9 bases stayed unmatched. The rearrangement links TRBV5-1 to TRBJ2-7; 7 bases are shared with TRBD2. The material was PBMCs, obtained before or after stereotactic body radiation therapy (not recorded which). The receptor was isolated from a donor of 50 years or more with non-small cell lung cancer. The CDR3 spells CASSLDGTTTYEQYF. DNA of the CDR3: TGCGCCAGCAGCCTGGACGGGACTACAACCTACGAGCAGTACTTC.